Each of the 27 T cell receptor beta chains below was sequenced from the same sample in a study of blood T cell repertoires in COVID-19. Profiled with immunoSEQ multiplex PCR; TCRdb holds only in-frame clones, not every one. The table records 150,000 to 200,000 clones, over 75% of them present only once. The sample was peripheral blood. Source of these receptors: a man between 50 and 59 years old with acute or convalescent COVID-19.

CDR3 in DNA: TGTGCCAGTAGTATCCTCAGGGGGTCAAACACAGATACGCAGTATTTT. This translates into CASSILRGSNTDTQYF. This chain joins TRBV19 and TRBJ2-3; TRBD1 aligns across 7 bases. Per germline, CDR1 LNHDA and CDR2 SQIVND (reference sequence). V lost 3 bases, J lost 2 bases, and 8 bases stayed unmatched. The CDR3 is 16 amino acids.

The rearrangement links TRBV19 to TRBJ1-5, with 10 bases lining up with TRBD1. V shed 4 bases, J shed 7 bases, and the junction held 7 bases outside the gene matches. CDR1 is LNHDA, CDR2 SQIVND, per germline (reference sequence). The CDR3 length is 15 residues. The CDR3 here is CASSNGDRGGQPQHF. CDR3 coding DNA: TGTGCCAGTAGTAACGGGGACAGGGGTGGGCAGCCCCAGCATTTT.

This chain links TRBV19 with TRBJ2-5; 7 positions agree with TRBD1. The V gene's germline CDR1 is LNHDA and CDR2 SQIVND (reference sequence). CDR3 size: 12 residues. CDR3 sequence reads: CVGQVEMETQYF. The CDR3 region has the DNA TGTGTTGGACAGGTTGAAATGGAGACCCAGTACTTC.

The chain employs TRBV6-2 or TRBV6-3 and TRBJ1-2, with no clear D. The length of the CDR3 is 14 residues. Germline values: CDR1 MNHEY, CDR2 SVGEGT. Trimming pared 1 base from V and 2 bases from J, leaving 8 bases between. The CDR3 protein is CASSYFGVNYGYTF. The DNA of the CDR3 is TGTGCCAGCAGTTACTTCGGAGTAAACTATGGCTACACCTTC.

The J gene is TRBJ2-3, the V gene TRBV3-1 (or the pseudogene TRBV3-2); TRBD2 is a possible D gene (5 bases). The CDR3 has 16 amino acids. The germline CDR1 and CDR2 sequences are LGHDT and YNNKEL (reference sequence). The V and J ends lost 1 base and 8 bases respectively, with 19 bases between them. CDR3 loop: CASSQAQIRDFATQYF. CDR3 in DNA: TGTGCCAGCAGCCAAGCTCAGATACGGGATTTCGCTACGCAGTATTTT.

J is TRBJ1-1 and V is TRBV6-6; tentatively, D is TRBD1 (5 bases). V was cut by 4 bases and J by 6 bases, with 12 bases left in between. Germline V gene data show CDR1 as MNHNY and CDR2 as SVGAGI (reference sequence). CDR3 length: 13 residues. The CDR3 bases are TGTGCCAGCAGTTCGGGGGGATCACCTGAAGCTTTCTTT. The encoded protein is CASSSGGSPEAFF.

The CDR3 loop is CASAGRAGGYYGYTF. The CDR3 DNA sequence: TGTGCCAGCGCCGGGAGGGCAGGAGGCTACTATGGCTACACCTTC. The rearrangement joins TRBV25-1 to TRBJ1-2; D is ambiguous. Per germline, CDR1 MGHDK and CDR2 SYGVNS. CDR3 length equals 15 residues. Trimming removed 8 bases from V and 3 bases from J, with 19 bases in between.

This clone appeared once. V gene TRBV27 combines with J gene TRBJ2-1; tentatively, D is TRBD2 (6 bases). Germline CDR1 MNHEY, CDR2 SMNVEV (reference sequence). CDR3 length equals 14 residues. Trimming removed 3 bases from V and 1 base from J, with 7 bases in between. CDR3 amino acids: CASSFGGSYNEQFF. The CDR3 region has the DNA TGTGCCAGCAGTTTCGGGGGATCCTACAATGAGCAGTTCTTC.

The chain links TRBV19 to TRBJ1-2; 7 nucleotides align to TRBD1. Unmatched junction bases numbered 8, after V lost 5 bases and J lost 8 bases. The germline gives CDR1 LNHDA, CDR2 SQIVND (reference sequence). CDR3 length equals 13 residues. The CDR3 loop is CASSSGTDYGYTF. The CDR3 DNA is TGTGCCAGTAGTTCCGGGACAGATTACGGCTACACCTTC.

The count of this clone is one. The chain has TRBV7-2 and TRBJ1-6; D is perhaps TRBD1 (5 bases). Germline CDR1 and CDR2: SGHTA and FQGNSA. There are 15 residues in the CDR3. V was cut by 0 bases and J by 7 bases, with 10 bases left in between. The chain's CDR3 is CASSLASGGNSPLHF. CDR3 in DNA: TGTGCCAGCAGCTTAGCGTCCGGGGGAAATTCACCCCTCCACTTT.

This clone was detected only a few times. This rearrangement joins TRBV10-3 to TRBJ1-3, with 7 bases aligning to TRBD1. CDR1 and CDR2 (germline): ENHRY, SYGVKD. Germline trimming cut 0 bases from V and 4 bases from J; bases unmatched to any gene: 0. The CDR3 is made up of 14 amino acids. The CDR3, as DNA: TGTGCCATCAGTGAGTCGGACAGGGGAAACACCATATATTTT. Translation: CAISESDRGNTIYF.

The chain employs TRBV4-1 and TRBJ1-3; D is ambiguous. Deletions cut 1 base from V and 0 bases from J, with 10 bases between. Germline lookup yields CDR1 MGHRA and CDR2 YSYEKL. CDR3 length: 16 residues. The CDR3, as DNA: TGCGCCAGCAGCCAAGGGCCAGGCTCCTCTGGAAACACCATATATTTT. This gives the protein CASSQGPGSSGNTIYF.

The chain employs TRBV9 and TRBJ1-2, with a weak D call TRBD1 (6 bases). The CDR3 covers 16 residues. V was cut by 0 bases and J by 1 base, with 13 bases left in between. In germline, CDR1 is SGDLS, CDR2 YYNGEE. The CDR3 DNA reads TGTGCCAGCAGCGTAGGGGGGCCGAGGTTTAACTATGGCTACACCTTC. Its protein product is CASSVGGPRFNYGYTF. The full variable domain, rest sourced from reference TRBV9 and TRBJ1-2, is DSGVTQTPKHLITATGQRVTLRCSPRSGDLSVYWYQQSLDQGLQFLIQYYNGEERAKGNILERFSAQQFPDLHSELNLSSLELGDSALYFCASSVGGPRFNYGYTFGSGTRLTVV.

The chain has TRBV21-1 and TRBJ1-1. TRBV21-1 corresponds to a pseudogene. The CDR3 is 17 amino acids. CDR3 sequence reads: CASSWMGLRRLNTEAFF. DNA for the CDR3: TGTGCCAGCAGCTGGATGGGACTCCGACGATTGAACACTGAAGCTTTCTTT.

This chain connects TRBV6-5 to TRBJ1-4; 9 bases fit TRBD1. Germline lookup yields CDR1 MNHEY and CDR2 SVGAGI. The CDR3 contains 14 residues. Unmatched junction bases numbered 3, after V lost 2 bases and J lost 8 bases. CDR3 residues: CASSYTGGAEKLFF. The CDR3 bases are TGTGCCAGCAGTTACACAGGGGGCGCGGAAAAACTGTTTTTT.

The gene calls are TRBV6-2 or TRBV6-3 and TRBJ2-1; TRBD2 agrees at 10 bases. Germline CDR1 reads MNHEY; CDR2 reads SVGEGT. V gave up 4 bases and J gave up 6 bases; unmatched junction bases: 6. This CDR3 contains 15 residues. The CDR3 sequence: CASSFWSGGANEQFF. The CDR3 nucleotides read TGTGCCAGCAGTTTCTGGAGCGGGGGGGCCAATGAGCAGTTCTTC.

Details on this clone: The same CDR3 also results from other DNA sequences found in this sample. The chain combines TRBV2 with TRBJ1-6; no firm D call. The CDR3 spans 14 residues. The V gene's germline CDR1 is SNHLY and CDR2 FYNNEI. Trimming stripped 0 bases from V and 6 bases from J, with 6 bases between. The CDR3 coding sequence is TGTGCCAGCAGTGAAGCCCGGGTTAATTCACCCCTCCACTTT. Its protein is CASSEARVNSPLHF.

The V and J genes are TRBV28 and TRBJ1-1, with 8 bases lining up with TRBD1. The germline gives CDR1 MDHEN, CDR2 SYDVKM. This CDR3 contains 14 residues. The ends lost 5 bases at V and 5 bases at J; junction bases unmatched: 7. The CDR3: CASSPHRGGTEAFF. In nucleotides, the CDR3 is TGTGCCAGCAGTCCACACAGGGGGGGGACTGAAGCTTTCTTT.

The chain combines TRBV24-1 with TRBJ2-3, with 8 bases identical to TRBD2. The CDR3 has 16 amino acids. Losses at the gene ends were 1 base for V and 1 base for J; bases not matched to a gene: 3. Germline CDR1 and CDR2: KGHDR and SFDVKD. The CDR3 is CATSDFAGGGTDTQYF. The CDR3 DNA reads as TGTGCCACCAGTGATTTCGCGGGGGGCGGCACAGATACGCAGTATTTT.

As DNA, the CDR3 is TGTGCCAGCAGTGCCTCCGGGACACTTTACGAGCAGTACGTC. Its protein product is CASSASGTLYEQYV. This chain joins TRBV27 and TRBJ2-7; D may be TRBD1 (6 bases). Germline V gene lookup returns CDR1 MNHEY and CDR2 SMNVEV (reference sequence). CDR3 size: 14 residues. V lost 5 bases, J lost 4 bases, and 15 bases lay in between.

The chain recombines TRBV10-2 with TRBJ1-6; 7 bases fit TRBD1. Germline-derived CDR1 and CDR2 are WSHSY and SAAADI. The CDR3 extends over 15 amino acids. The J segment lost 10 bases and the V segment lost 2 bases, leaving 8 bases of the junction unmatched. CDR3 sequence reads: CASSERGRQGSPLHF. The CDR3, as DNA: TGCGCCAGCAGTGAGAGGGGGCGTCAGGGCTCACCCCTCCACTTT.

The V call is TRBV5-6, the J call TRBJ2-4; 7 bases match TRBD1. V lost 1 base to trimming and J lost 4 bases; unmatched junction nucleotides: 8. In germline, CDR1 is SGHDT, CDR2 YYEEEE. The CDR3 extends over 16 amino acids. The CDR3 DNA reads TGTGCCAGCAGCTTGAATGTCGCCAGGGGGAAAAACATTCAGTACTTC. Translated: CASSLNVARGKNIQYF.

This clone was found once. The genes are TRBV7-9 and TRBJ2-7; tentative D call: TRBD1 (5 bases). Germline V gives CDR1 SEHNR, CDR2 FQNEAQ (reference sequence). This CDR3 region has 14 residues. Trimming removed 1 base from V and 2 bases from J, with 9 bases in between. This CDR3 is CASSLGQSAYEQYF. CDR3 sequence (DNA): TGTGCCAGCAGCTTAGGACAGTCAGCCTACGAGCAGTACTTC.

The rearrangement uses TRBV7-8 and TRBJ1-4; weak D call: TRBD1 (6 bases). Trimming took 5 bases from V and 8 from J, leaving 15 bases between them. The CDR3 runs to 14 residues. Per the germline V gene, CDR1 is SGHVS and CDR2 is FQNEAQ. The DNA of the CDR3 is TGTGCCAGCAGCCAGCGGGGGGCTAGGGAAAAACTGTTTTTT. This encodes CASSQRGAREKLFF.

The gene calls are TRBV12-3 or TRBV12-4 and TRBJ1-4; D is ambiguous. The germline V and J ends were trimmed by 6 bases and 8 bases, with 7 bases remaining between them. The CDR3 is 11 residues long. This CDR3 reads CASSPSEKLFF. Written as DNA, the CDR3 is TGTGCCAGCAGCCCTAGCGAAAAACTGTTTTTT.

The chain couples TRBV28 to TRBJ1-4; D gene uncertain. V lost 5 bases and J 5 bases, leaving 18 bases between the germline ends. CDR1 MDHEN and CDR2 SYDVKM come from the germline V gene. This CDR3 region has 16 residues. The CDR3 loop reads CASSPRGWIGNEKLFF. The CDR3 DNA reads TGTGCCAGCAGTCCCCGAGGCTGGATCGGGAATGAAAAACTGTTTTTT.

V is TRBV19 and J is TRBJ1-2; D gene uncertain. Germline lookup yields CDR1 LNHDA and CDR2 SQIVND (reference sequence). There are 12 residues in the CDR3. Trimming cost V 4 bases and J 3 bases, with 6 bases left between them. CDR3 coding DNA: TGTGCCAGTAGTAACAGAGACTATGGCTACACCTTC. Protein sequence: CASSNRDYGYTF.